These 26 T cell receptor beta chains originate from one sample sequenced in a study of OX40 agonist ivuxolimab in advanced cancers. Profiling relied on immunoSEQ multiplex PCR, and the TCRdb table lists in-frame clones only, not all of them. The sample carries around 62,000 clones, around nine tenths recorded once. The source was CD4+ or CD8+ T cells sorted from blood, collected in a trial of the OX40 agonist ivuxolimab. The receptors were gathered from an adult with an advanced solid tumor such as melanoma, head and neck, liver or kidney cancer.

CDR3 amino acids: CASSQVRLDKQETQYF. The CDR3 DNA is TGTGCCAGCAGCCAAGTCCGTCTGGACAAACAGGAGACCCAGTACTTC. The genes are TRBV14 and TRBJ2-5; maybe TRBD1 (5 bases). Germline V CDR1 and CDR2: SGHDN, FVKESK. V shed 1 base and J shed 5 bases, with 17 bases lying between them. The CDR3 has 16 amino acids.

V gene TRBV5-1 combines with J gene TRBJ2-2; 8 bases fit TRBD1. The germline V gene has CDR1 SGHRS and CDR2 YFSETQ. V lost 6 bases and J lost 0; bases outside the gene matches: 1. This CDR3 contains 14 residues. CDR3 DNA: TGCGCCAGCATGACAGGGGCGAACACCGGGGAGCTGTTTTTT. It codes for CASMTGANTGELFF.

The rearrangement uses TRBV9 and TRBJ2-3; D possibly corresponds to TRBD1 (5 bases). The CDR3 consists of 16 residues. Germline loops: CDR1 SGDLS, CDR2 YYNGEE. V was cut by 0 bases and J by 2 bases, with 13 bases left in between. In DNA form, the CDR3 reads TGTGCCAGCAGCGTAGGGGGCCCATCTTTCACAGATACGCAGTATTTT. Translation gives CASSVGGPSFTDTQYF.

The chain employs TRBV15 and TRBJ1-5; possible D gene TRBD1, 6 bases. The CDR3 is 15 residues long. Germline loops: CDR1 LNHNV, CDR2 YYDKDF (reference sequence). Trimming took 0 bases from V and 5 from J, leaving 11 bases between them. Here the CDR3 DNA reads TGTGCCACCAGCAGAGAGGGGGCAGGGGATCAGCCCCAGCATTTT. Its protein is CATSREGAGDQPQHF.

This sequence joins TRBV5-6 and TRBJ2-1; D not certain. V was trimmed by 4 bases and J by 4 bases, leaving 9 bases between them. The CDR3 sequence is 13 residues long. Germline CDR1 reads SGHDT; CDR2 reads YYEEEE. The CDR3 coding sequence is TGTGCCAGCAGCCGGCGGAGTTACAATGAGCAGTTCTTC. As protein: CASSRRSYNEQFF.

The CDR3 bases are TGTGCCAGCTCGCAGACCCAGAGCTCCTATAATTCACCCCTCCACTTT. It codes for CASSQTQSSYNSPLHF. The gene calls are TRBV18 and TRBJ1-6, with no clear D. CDR3 size: 16 residues. Trimming removed 6 bases at V and 0 bases at J, with 12 bases between. Germline assignment: CDR1 KGHSH and CDR2 LQKENI.

The genes are TRBV6-1 and TRBJ1-5, with a possible D match to TRBD1 (6 bases). The V gene lost 1 base and the J gene lost 1 base, with 8 bases spanning the gap. This CDR3 has 15 amino acids. The germline CDR1 and CDR2 sequences are MNHNS and SASEGT. The CDR3 bases are TGTGCCAGCAGTGAAGAGAGGGGGAGCAATCAGCCCCAGCATTTT. Translation: CASSEERGSNQPQHF.

This chain uses TRBV9 with TRBJ2-7, with a tentative D call TRBD2 (5 bases). Germline V gene lookup returns CDR1 SGDLS and CDR2 YYNGEE. V was cut by 4 bases and J by 2 bases, with 10 bases left in between. The CDR3 covers 13 residues. The DNA for the CDR3 is TGTGCCAGCAGCTCCGCGGGCGCCTACGAGCAGTACTTC. Translation gives CASSSAGAYEQYF.

The rearrangement uses TRBV6-5 and TRBJ2-7; maybe TRBD2 (5 bases). V lost 6 bases and J lost 1, with 16 bases in between. Germline-derived CDR1 and CDR2 are MNHEY and SVGAGI. This CDR3 contains 15 residues. The CDR3, as DNA: TGTGCCAGCAGGAGTAAGGAGAGGGCATCCTACGAGCAGTACTTC. As protein: CASRSKERASYEQYF.

V usage is TRBV7-6 and J usage is TRBJ1-1; D is unclear. Germline CDR1 is SGHVS and CDR2 is FNYEAQ. The CDR3 has 15 amino acids. Between the trimmed V and J ends, which lost 5 bases and 2 bases, there was a span of 15 bases. CDR3 nucleotides: TGTGCCAGCAGCACGCAGGACGGTATTAACACTGAAGCTTTCTTT. Translated: CASSTQDGINTEAFF.

This rearrangement joins TRBV19 to TRBJ1-6; no clear D gene. The V end lost 4 bases, the J end lost 8 bases, and 15 bases lay between the germline ends. This CDR3 is 15 amino acids long. Germline V gene sequence: CDR1 LNHDA, CDR2 SQIVND (reference sequence). Here the CDR3 reads CASSTPRTSDSPLHF. The CDR3 DNA is TGTGCCAGTAGTACCCCAAGGACCTCGGATTCACCCCTCCACTTT.

The V gene is TRBV2, the J gene TRBJ2-1; 8 bases fit TRBD2. Germline-derived CDR1 and CDR2 are SNHLY and FYNNEI. The CDR3 totals 15 residues. Trimming removed 3 bases from V and 3 bases from J; junction bases left unmatched: 4. CDR3 nucleotides: TGTGCCAGCAGTGATGCGGGGGGTGGCTACAATGAGCAGTTCTTC. Its protein is CASSDAGGGYNEQFF.

This clone has only one observation. The rearrangement joins TRBV7-2 to TRBJ2-5; 16 bases match TRBD2. Germline trimming cut 5 bases from V and 4 bases from J; bases unmatched to any gene: 4. Germline V gene sequence: CDR1 SGHTA, CDR2 FQGNSA. This CDR3 comprises 16 residues. The CDR3 DNA sequence: TGTGCCAGCAGCCGAGGGACTAGCGGGGGGGCAGAGACCCAGTACTTC. Its protein is CASSRGTSGGAETQYF. The variable domain in full, with the rest retrieved from reference TRBV7-2 and TRBJ2-5, is GAGVSQSPSNKVTEKGKDVELRCDPISGHTALYWYRQSLGQGLEFLIYFQGNSAPDKSGLPSDRFSAERTGGSVSTLTIQRTQQEDSAVYLCASSRGTSGGAETQYFGPGTRLLVL.

The CDR3 region has the DNA TGTGCCAGCAGCTTAGAAGCATCCTCTGGGGCTCATACGCAGTATTTT. Encoded protein: CASSLEASSGAHTQYF. The chain couples TRBV7-3 to TRBJ2-3; tentatively, D is TRBD1 (5 bases). Trimming stripped 2 bases from V and 7 bases from J, with 19 bases between. The V gene's germline CDR1 is SGHTA and CDR2 FQGTGA. This CDR3 contains 16 residues.

This chain connects TRBV5-6 to TRBJ1-2; D may be TRBD1 (5 bases). CDR3 length equals 13 residues. Trimming cost V 5 bases and J 1 base, with 9 bases left between them. Per germline, CDR1 SGHDT and CDR2 YYEEEE. CDR3 sequence reads: CASRKDSNYGYTF. The CDR3 region has the DNA TGTGCCAGCAGGAAAGACAGTAACTATGGCTACACCTTC.

This chain joins TRBV7-9 and TRBJ1-2, with D unresolved. The CDR3 spans 12 residues. V lost 5 bases and J lost 1, with 5 bases in between. Per germline, CDR1 SEHNR and CDR2 FQNEAQ (reference sequence). This chain's CDR3 is CASSRDNYGYTF. For the CDR3, the DNA is TGTGCCAGCAGCAGGGATAACTATGGCTACACCTTC.

The chain carries TRBV27 and TRBJ1-5, with D perhaps TRBD1 (5 bases). Germline-derived CDR1 and CDR2 are MNHEY and SMNVEV (reference sequence). Trimming took off 6 bases at V and 2 bases at J, with 17 bases between the two ends. This CDR3 spans 16 amino acids. The CDR3 is CASRANGGVGNQPQHF. The CDR3 region has the DNA TGTGCCAGCAGAGCTAACGGGGGTGTTGGCAATCAGCCCCAGCATTTT.

The chain joins TRBV18 to TRBJ2-3, with D tentatively TRBD2 (6 bases). Germline V gene data show CDR1 as KGHSH and CDR2 as LQKENI. The germline V and J ends were trimmed by 2 bases and 3 bases, with 18 bases remaining between them. This CDR3 has 17 residues. The DNA of the CDR3 is TGTGCCAGCTCACCATTTAGGGTGGGGGGTTCGACAGATACGCAGTATTTT. Encoded protein: CASSPFRVGGSTDTQYF.

The chain carries TRBV14 and TRBJ1-6; D is possibly TRBD1 (6 bases). Trimming removed 0 bases at V and 8 bases at J, with 14 bases between. The CDR3 runs 16 residues. Germline V gene data show CDR1 as SGHDN and CDR2 as FVKESK. The CDR3 DNA reads as TGTGCCAGCAGCCAAGACCAGGGGCGGGGAGATTCACCCCTCCACTTT. Protein: CASSQDQGRGDSPLHF.

The chain carries TRBV9 and TRBJ2-1; 15 bases fit TRBD2. Germline V gene lookup returns CDR1 SGDLS and CDR2 YYNGEE. V lost 4 bases to trimming and J lost 7 bases; unmatched junction nucleotides: 6. This CDR3 is 16 amino acids long. The CDR3 loop is CASSKRTSGGANEQFF. DNA for the CDR3: TGTGCCAGCAGCAAAAGGACTAGCGGGGGGGCTAATGAGCAGTTCTTC.

The CDR3, as DNA: TGTGCCAGCAGCTTTTCCAGCATCACAGATACGCAGTATTTT. Residues: CASSFSSITDTQYF. The V and J genes are TRBV7-2 and TRBJ2-3; unclear D gene. Per germline, CDR1 SGHTA and CDR2 FQGNSA. CDR3 length: 14 residues. V was clipped by 3 bases and J by 2 bases, with 9 bases between them.

CDR3 region: CASSWTSGDANEQFF. CDR3 sequence (DNA): TGCGCCAGCAGCTGGACTAGCGGGGACGCCAATGAGCAGTTCTTC. V gene TRBV5-1 combines with J gene TRBJ2-1, with 12 nucleotides matching TRBD2. Germline lookup yields CDR1 SGHRS and CDR2 YFSETQ. The length of the CDR3 is 15 residues. Unmatched junction bases numbered 4, after V lost 3 bases and J lost 6 bases.

On this clone: Other nucleotide sequences from this sample produce the same CDR3. The chain is built from TRBV5-1 and TRBJ2-7; D perhaps matches TRBD2 (7 bases). CDR3 size: 14 residues. Germline values: CDR1 SGHRS, CDR2 YFSETQ. This CDR3 reads CPSEGGGPPYEQYF. The CDR3 DNA sequence: TGCCCCTCAGAAGGGGGGGGGCCCCCCTACGAGCAGTACTTC. The whole variable domain, filled in from reference TRBV5-1 and TRBJ2-7, reads KAGVTQTPRYLIKTRGQQVTLSCSPISGHRSVSWYQQTPGQGLQFLFEYFSETQRNKGNFPGRFSGRQFSNSRSEMNVSTLELGDSALYLCPSEGGGPPYEQYFGPGTRLTVT.

The CDR3 spells CASSPGQGRELFF. The CDR3 DNA follows: TGTGCCAGCAGCCCTGGACAGGGCCGGGAGCTGTTTTTT. The rearrangement links TRBV7-3 to TRBJ2-2, with 8 bases aligning to TRBD1. Germline CDR1 SGHTA, CDR2 FQGTGA. The CDR3 runs to 13 residues. With V trimmed by 5 bases and J by 9 bases, 5 bases remained unmatched.

This rearrangement joins TRBV5-1 to TRBJ2-3, with 12 bases aligning to TRBD2. CDR1 is SGHRS and CDR2 is YFSETQ in the germline V gene. V was pared by 0 bases and J by 4 bases, with 0 bases of the junction left unmatched. The CDR3 is 15 residues long. CDR3 bases: TGCGCCAGCAGCTTGGCTAGCGGGGGGGCAGATACGCAGTATTTT. It specifies CASSLASGGADTQYF.

J is TRBJ2-2 and V is TRBV19; 7 nucleotides agree with TRBD2. The V gene end was trimmed by 8 bases and the J gene end by 2 bases; junction bases not matched to a gene: 5. The CDR3 contains 14 residues. In germline, CDR1 is LNHDA, CDR2 SQIVND (reference sequence). CDR3 amino acids: CASSTGGNTGELFF. The CDR3 DNA reads as TGTGCCAGTTCAACGGGGGGAAACACCGGGGAGCTGTTTTTT.